This T cell receptor beta chain came from a study of CD8+CD57+ T cells in acquired aplastic anemia. Study at large: Yields of DNA that came from sorted CD4+ and CD8+ cells averaged roughly 3.2 ug.

Flow cytometry had shown expanded CD8+CD57+ cells in the patients chosen for sequencing. With no exception, the patients had severe acquired aplastic anemia. No therapy was given to patients before blood sampling. Study observations and caveats: Patients and controls turned out to have 25 to 30 CD8+ CDR3 sequences in common.

CDR3 and TCR beta VDJ profiling relied on a genomic DNA template. TCRdb redid the calling of the reads with MiXCR, one entry per CDR3 protein. The sample consists of over 150,000 distinct CDR3 sequences, 70% to 80% of them appearing once. Germline trimming cut 6 bases from V and 2 bases from J; bases unmatched to any gene: 8. This CDR3 has 15 residues. CDR1 SNHLY and CDR2 FYNNEI come from the germline V gene. Regarding this clonotype: The target antigen is unknown.

The sequence was obtained from a human donor with aplastic anemia. The sequenced sample consisted of sorted CD4+, CD8+, or CD8+CD57+ T cells (not recorded which) from PBMCs. The V gene is TRBV2, the J gene TRBJ2-3, with 7 bases identical to TRBD1. This CDR3 is CASSLLGQVTDTQYF. The CDR3 nucleotides are TGTGCCAGCAGCCTTCTCGGACAGGTCACAGATACGCAGTATTTT. The full variable domain, with the rest looked up from reference TRBV2 and TRBJ2-3, is EPEVTQTPSHQVTQMGQEVILRCVPISNHLYFYWYRQILGQKVEFLVSFYNNEISEKSEIFDDQFSVERPDGSNFTLKIRSTKLEDSAMYFCASSLLGQVTDTQYFGPGTRLTVL.